This TCR beta chain derives from a study of patients and donors after allogeneic stem cell transplantation. This CDR3 spans 14 amino acids. Germline CDR1 is SGHTA and CDR2 is FQGTGA. Trimming at V came to 4 bases and at J to 5 bases, leaving 5 bases not matched to a gene. MiXCR, run by TCRdb on the RT-PCR reads, gives a single entry per CDR3 protein. The sample has some 960,000 distinct CDR3 sequences; more than 15% are singletons. This TCR was recovered from a human donor who was either an allogeneic HSCT recipient or a stem cell or donor lymphocyte infusion donor (not recorded which). It is not recorded whose cells these are; they may come from a transplant donor. V gene TRBV7-3 combines with J gene TRBJ2-3; TRBD2 agrees at 8 bases. Material: blood, either unsorted or a sorted T cell fraction (not recorded which). The DNA for the CDR3 is TGTGCCAGCAGCTCGGGACTAGAGGGAGATACGCAGTATTTT. Protein product: CASSSGLEGDTQYF.